This TCR beta chain appears in the sequencing data of a study of T cells and copy number aberrations in small-cell lung cancer. With regard to this clone: Its antigen is not identified.

The V and J ends lost 5 bases and 3 bases respectively, with 11 bases between them. Germline-derived CDR1 and CDR2 are SQVTM and ANQGSEA. The CDR3 consists of 12 residues. The method was immunoSEQ multiplex PCR; TCRdb's version includes in-frame clones alone and lacks a portion of them. The table lists roughly 6,000 clones, approximately 76% of them singletons. Notes on the study in general: Tumors with more copy number aberrations had lower T-cell density, richness, clonality.

Only tumor regions expected to give at least 150 ng DNA were used. The sequence came from a man aged 45-60 years with small cell lung cancer. The sample consisted of tumor tissue. The chain employs TRBV29-1 and TRBJ2-7; the D is unclear. The CDR3 loop reads CSVLLNSYEQYF. CDR3 DNA: TGCAGCGTTCTCCTGAACAGCTACGAGCAGTACTTC.